This entry features one TCR beta chain sequence. The target antigen is unknown. The CDR3 is 21 amino acids. Trimming left V 5 bases short and J 0 bases short, with 29 bases between. Germline V lookup: CDR1 PRHDT, CDR2 FYEKMQ (reference sequence). These data come from a study of cytomegalovirus exposure and HLA in healthy donors. Overall study: There were roughly 110 million unique TCR beta sequences, drawn from about 180 million T cells, in an earlier analysis. Study conclusions and caveats: Immune exposure data for these donors was limited to CMV serostatus. 87-base-pair reads could not separate some V segments, including TRBV6-2 and TRBV6-3.

The PCR used 60 Vbeta and 13 Jbeta primers. Profiling relied on immunoSEQ multiplex PCR, and the TCRdb table lists in-frame clones only, not all of them. The sample holds about 150,000 clones, about three quarters seen once. The gene calls are TRBV13 and TRBJ2-1; D may be TRBD1 (6 bases). The receptor's source is a woman aged 40 to 50 in good health and CMV-seronegative. Sequenced material: PBMCs. The CDR3 sequence: CASSSRKGQNSILSSYNEQFF. In DNA, the CDR3 is TGTGCCAGCAGCAGTCGAAAGGGACAAAATTCCATACTTAGCTCCTACAATGAGCAGTTCTTC.